These 21 T cell receptor beta chains were all obtained from the same sample, sequenced in a study of HIV-infected patients and healthy controls. Alpha and beta constant-region primers primed reverse transcription of around 550 ng RNA. Each of the alpha and beta chains got its own library through chain-specific third strand synthesis with indices. Each CDR3 protein gets one entry after TCRdb re-called the 5' RACE reads with MiXCR. The table shows approximately 16,000 distinct CDR3 sequences, with around 9.2% occurring only once. Whole blood was used without fractionation, so all unsorted peripheral T cells were included. The sequenced sample consisted of blood. Every receptor here comes from an adult in good health.

The chain recombines TRBV9 with TRBJ2-3; 13 bases map to TRBD2. V was clipped by 4 bases and J by 4 bases; unmatched bases: 6. There are 16 residues in the CDR3. Per the germline V gene, CDR1 is SGDLS and CDR2 is YYNGEE. CDR3 nucleotides: TGTGCCAGCAGCTCCTGGACTAGCGGGAGCGCAGATACGCAGTATTTT. This encodes CASSSWTSGSADTQYF.

V and J are TRBV2 and TRBJ2-3; no clear D gene. The CDR3 spans 14 residues. Trimming stripped 3 bases from V and 1 base from J, with 8 bases between. CDR1 and CDR2 from the germline V gene are SNHLY and FYNNEI. The CDR3 region has the DNA TGTGCCAGCAGTGACTATCTCGGCACAGATACGCAGTATTTT. Its translation is CASSDYLGTDTQYF. Drawing the rest from reference TRBV2 and TRBJ2-3, the complete variable domain is EPEVTQTPSHQVTQMGQEVILRCVPISNHLYFYWYRQILGQKVEFLVSFYNNEISEKSEIFDDQFSVERPDGSNFTLKIRSTKLEDSAMYFCASSDYLGTDTQYFGPGTRLTVL.

The chain joins TRBV11-2 to TRBJ2-5; D gene unclear. Germline V CDR1 and CDR2: SGHAT, FQNNGV. The CDR3 spans 13 residues. The V end was cut by 2 bases, the J end by 5 bases, with 9 bases between. CDR3 sequence reads: CASSLTLYETQYF. The DNA for the CDR3 is TGTGCCAGCAGCTTAACCCTTTACGAGACCCAGTACTTC. The entire variable domain, with the rest obtained from reference TRBV11-2 and TRBJ2-5, is as follows: EAGVAQSPRYKIIEKRQSVAFWCNPISGHATLYWYQQILGQGPKLLIQFQNNGVVDDSQLPKDRFSAERLKGVDSTLKIQPAKLEDSAVYLCASSLTLYETQYFGPGTRLLVL.

This clonotype occurred many times. The chain recombines TRBV20-1 with TRBJ1-1, with 9 bases lining up with TRBD1. CDR3 length equals 14 residues. CDR1 DFQATT and CDR2 SNEGSKA come from the germline V gene (reference sequence). The ends lost 5 bases at V and 4 bases at J; junction bases unmatched: 8. The CDR3 sequence is CSAGWTGEGTEAFF. The CDR3 DNA reads TGCAGTGCTGGATGGACAGGGGAAGGCACTGAAGCTTTCTTT.

This clonotype occurred many times. V gene TRBV12-5 combines with J gene TRBJ2-3; 15 positions match TRBD2. V shed 6 bases, J shed 0 bases, and the junction held 19 bases outside the gene matches. CDR1 LGHNT and CDR2 FRNRAP come from the germline V gene. This CDR3 is 22 amino acids long. The CDR3 sequence is CASGHPEGLAGGYKTSTDTQYF. CDR3 coding DNA: TGTGCTAGTGGACACCCTGAGGGACTAGCGGGAGGATATAAGACTAGCACAGATACGCAGTATTTT.

The sample holds many counts of this clonotype. The chain couples TRBV11-2 to TRBJ2-1; D gene uncertain. Per the germline V gene, CDR1 is SGHAT and CDR2 is FQNNGV. V shed 1 base and J shed 7 bases, with 14 bases lying between them. CDR3 length equals 15 residues. In DNA form, the CDR3 reads TGTGCCAGCAGCTTAGTTCGCCAGCAGAAGAATGAGCAGTTCTTC. This translates into CASSLVRQQKNEQFF. The full variable domain, its missing parts supplied by reference TRBV11-2 and TRBJ2-1, is EAGVAQSPRYKIIEKRQSVAFWCNPISGHATLYWYQQILGQGPKLLIQFQNNGVVDDSQLPKDRFSAERLKGVDSTLKIQPAKLEDSAVYLCASSLVRQQKNEQFFGPGTRLTVL.

This chain connects TRBV6-6 to TRBJ1-4; 8 bases align to TRBD1. The CDR3 is made up of 17 amino acids. Germline V CDR1 and CDR2: MNHNY, SVGAGI (reference sequence). J was trimmed by 0 bases and V by 5 bases; bases with no gene match: 8. In DNA form, the CDR3 reads TGTGCCAGCAGTCCTACAGGGGGTGGTGCAACTAATGAAAAACTGTTTTTT. Translated, it gives CASSPTGGGATNEKLFF.

The rearrangement joins TRBV5-6 to TRBJ1-2; 7 bases align to TRBD1. This CDR3 is 17 amino acids long. V gave up 0 bases and J gave up 7 bases; unmatched junction bases: 15. Germline loops: CDR1 SGHDT, CDR2 YYEEEE. The chain's CDR3 is CASSLASGTVTRSGYTF. The CDR3 nucleotides read TGTGCCAGCAGCTTGGCATCCGGGACAGTTACAAGGAGTGGCTACACCTTC.

This clonotype was counted only a few times. The V call is TRBV2, the J call TRBJ2-1, with TRBD2 identical over 12 bases. V was clipped by 2 bases and J by 8 bases; unmatched bases: 4. The CDR3 is 15 residues long. Germline V gives CDR1 SNHLY, CDR2 FYNNEI. CDR3 DNA: TGTGCCAGCAGTGAAAGTCTAGCGGGAGGGGATGAGCAGTTCTTC. Translating it yields CASSESLAGGDEQFF.

This clonotype was picked up many times. The V gene is TRBV25-1, the J gene TRBJ2-7; D may be TRBD1 (6 bases). In germline, CDR1 is MGHDK, CDR2 SYGVNS. The CDR3 has 17 amino acids. V lost 0 bases, J lost 1 base, and 16 bases lay in between. The CDR3 region has the DNA TGTGCCAGCAGTGAATATAAAGGGGGTATTAAGTCCTACGAGCAGTACTTC. Protein: CASSEYKGGIKSYEQYF.

This clonotype appeared many times. This rearrangement joins TRBV7-2 to TRBJ2-7; 7 bases map to TRBD1. Germline CDR1 is SGHTA and CDR2 is FQGNSA. CDR3 length equals 14 residues. Trimming cost V 4 bases and J 5 bases; bases outside gene matches: 8. The CDR3 spells CASSSVGTADEQYF. CDR3 in DNA: TGTGCCAGCAGCTCAGTGGGGACAGCCGACGAGCAGTACTTC.

This clonotype was counted ten times or more. The chain uses TRBV20-1 and TRBJ1-6; 9 bases map to TRBD1. The V gene's germline CDR1 is DFQATT and CDR2 SNEGSKA (reference sequence). J gave up 9 bases and V 6 bases, and 12 bases lay outside the gene matches. CDR3 length: 15 residues. CDR3 residues: CSALGGGQGSSPLHF. CDR3 nucleotide sequence: TGCAGTGCCTTAGGCGGGGGACAGGGAAGTTCACCCCTCCACTTT.

This clonotype has a count of ten or more. The V and J genes are TRBV5-1 and TRBJ2-3; no clear D. V was trimmed by 1 base and J by 4 bases, leaving 10 bases between them. The germline gives CDR1 SGHRS, CDR2 YFSETQ. The CDR3 contains 14 residues. The CDR3 is CASSLKPDADTQYF. The CDR3 DNA reads TGCGCCAGCAGCTTGAAGCCCGACGCAGATACGCAGTATTTT. The full variable domain, in which reference TRBV5-1 and TRBJ2-3 provide the parts outside the CDR3, is KAGVTQTPRYLIKTRGQQVTLSCSPISGHRSVSWYQQTPGQGLQFLFEYFSETQRNKGNFPGRFSGRQFSNSRSEMNVSTLELGDSALYLCASSLKPDADTQYFGPGTRLTVL.

This clonotype was picked up many times. In DNA form, the CDR3 reads TGTGCCAGCAGCCCTTTGAGGGCAGTTAGAAACATTCAGTACTTC. It specifies CASSPLRAVRNIQYF. This rearrangement joins TRBV7-9 to TRBJ2-4; TRBD2 is a possible D gene (5 bases). This CDR3 is built from 15 residues. CDR1 is SEHNR and CDR2 is FQNEAQ in the germline V gene (reference sequence). V shed 5 bases and J shed 6 bases, with 17 bases lying between them.

In its sample, this clonotype was seen many times. The genes are TRBV14 and TRBJ1-6; the match to TRBD1 covers 7 bases. CDR3 length: 15 residues. The germline gives CDR1 SGHDN, CDR2 FVKESK. With 6 bases clipped from V and 6 bases from J, the junction kept 8 bases outside the gene matches. The CDR3 DNA is TGTGCCAGCAGGCGAACCGGGACAGCTAATTCACCCCTCCACTTT. Encoded protein: CASRRTGTANSPLHF.

In its sample, this clonotype was seen many times. The chain combines TRBV19 with TRBJ2-7; no clear D gene. V lost 2 bases to trimming and J lost 6 bases, with 11 bases between them. This CDR3 is 13 amino acids long. Germline CDR1 LNHDA, CDR2 SQIVND (reference sequence). Here the CDR3 DNA reads TGTGCCAGTAGTATATCCGTGGGTTCCGAGCAGTACGTC. Protein: CASSISVGSEQYV.

Of note for this clonotype: This may be a read error, as it is one base from a much larger clone. The chain joins TRBV28 to TRBJ2-1; D unresolved. Germline-derived CDR1 and CDR2 are MDHEN and SYDVKM. This CDR3 is 14 amino acids long. The CDR3, as DNA: TGTGCCAGCCATCCCCAACTCGCCTACAATAAGCAGTTCTTC. Residues: CASHPQLAYNKQFF.

The J gene is TRBJ2-1, the V gene TRBV6-5; 9 bases line up with TRBD1. There are 13 residues in the CDR3. The germline V gene has CDR1 MNHEY and CDR2 SVGAGI. After removal of 6 bases from V and 9 bases from J, the junction contained 6 bases not matched to a gene. The CDR3 region is CASRRTGEGEQFF. CDR3 nucleotides: TGTGCCAGCAGGAGGACAGGGGAGGGTGAGCAGTTCTTC.

This clonotype has ten or more counts. In DNA form, the CDR3 reads TGTGCCAGCAGGCCAGTCCCGACGGGGTCTGAAGCTTTCTTT. Translation gives CASRPVPTGSEAFF. The rearrangement joins TRBV6-5 to TRBJ1-1; no definite D call. Per germline, CDR1 MNHEY and CDR2 SVGAGI. CDR3 length: 14 residues. Deletions cut 6 bases from V and 6 bases from J, with 17 bases between.

This clonotype was counted many times. The chain combines TRBV6-2 or TRBV6-3 with TRBJ2-7; D possibly corresponds to TRBD2 (5 bases). Trimming took 1 base from V and 4 from J, leaving 11 bases between them. CDR3 length: 14 residues. From germline, CDR1 is MNHEY and CDR2 SVGEGT. The CDR3 loop reads CASSYYLRGYEQYV. The CDR3 DNA follows: TGTGCCAGCAGTTACTACCTGAGAGGGTACGAGCAGTACGTC.

This clonotype came up many times. The rearrangement joins TRBV15 to TRBJ2-3; TRBD1 matches at 8 bases. Germline V lookup: CDR1 LNHNV, CDR2 YYDKDF (reference sequence). The CDR3 has 14 amino acids. The V segment lost 2 bases and the J segment 4 bases; nucleotides outside the gene matches: 2. CDR3 amino acids: CATSRLQGADTQYF. DNA for the CDR3: TGTGCCACCAGCAGACTACAGGGGGCAGATACGCAGTATTTT.